This T cell receptor (beta chain) was sequenced for a study of OX40 agonist ivuxolimab in advanced cancers. It was autoimmune disease history or systemic immunosuppression that excluded patients. Germline V CDR1 and CDR2: SGHKS, YYEKEE (reference sequence). The V end was cut by 3 bases, the J end by 1 base, with 7 bases between. The CDR3 runs 13 residues. Repertoires were generated with immunoSEQ multiplex PCR, while TCRdb's copy carries only in-frame clones and drops some. The sample has more than 45,000 clones, roughly 85% seen once; the top ten hold 0.85% to 0.95%. J is TRBJ1-1 and V is TRBV5-5; D is unresolved. The clonotype comes from an adult with an advanced solid tumor such as melanoma, head and neck, liver or kidney cancer. The sample in question was CD4+ or CD8+ T cells sorted from blood, obtained in a trial of the OX40 agonist ivuxolimab. The CDR3 DNA follows: TGTGCCAGCAGCTCACCAAGGAACACTGAAGCTTTCTTT. This gives the protein CASSSPRNTEAFF.